This T cell receptor (beta chain) was obtained from a study of blood T cell repertoires in COVID-19. On the study more broadly: The United States, Italy and Spain supplied acute and convalescent COVID-19 samples. Sample material is recorded as cDNA or gDNA derived from T cells, B-cell-depleted T cells, or PBMCs.

Grouping used clinical history reported by participants in a survey and questionnaire. Recovered status in Cohort 3 required two negative PCRs, clearance, or symptom resolution. Only in-frame clones appear in the TCRdb table, and some are missing; sequencing was by immunoSEQ multiplex PCR. This table has around 300,000 clones, less than 85% appearing once. The material sequenced was PBMCs or T cells enriched from blood (not recorded which). The source of this sequence is a woman aged 50 to 65 who had recovered from COVID-19.

CDR3 protein: CASSYDPRQRNSPLHF. The CDR3 region has the DNA TGTGCCAGCAGTTACGATCCCCGACAGAGAAATTCACCCCTCCACTTT. The chain has TRBV6-5 and TRBJ1-6; maybe TRBD1 (5 bases). Germline assignment: CDR1 MNHEY and CDR2 SVGAGI. CDR3 length: 16 residues. The germline V and J ends were trimmed by 2 bases and 7 bases, with 15 bases remaining between them.